These 7 T cell receptor beta chains came from one sample sequenced in a study of vaccination effects on CD4 cells after COVID-19 (dated 2022 in TCRdb). To prepare the library, the immunoSEQ multiplex PCR assay was applied. TCRdb took over this immuneACCESS table, retaining in-frame rearrangements with V and J assigned. Such tables are incomplete; in checked studies, under half of the missing clones stem from an unresolved V gene, and the remainder is unexplained. The sample table contains around 66,000 clones; only one count was recorded for 70% to 85% of them. The top ten clonotypes cover about 2% of the sample. After less than eleven days of culture, CD4+ T cells were isolated with the EasySep CD4+ T cell isolation kit. Participants received two doses of either the BNT162b2 or the mRNA-1273 mRNA SARS-CoV-2 vaccine. Their cognate antigens are unknown. The sample consisted of CD4+ T cells from PBMCs cultured without peptide, taken after COVID-19 vaccination. Receptors originate from a human donor who received a COVID-19 vaccine.

The chain uses TRBV6-4 and TRBJ1-1; no clear D. The CDR3 covers 14 residues. CDR1 and CDR2 from the germline V gene are MRHNA and SNTAGT. V shed 3 bases and J shed 0 bases, with 8 bases lying between them. This CDR3 is CASSDGRMNTEAFF. DNA for the CDR3: TGTGCCAGCAGTGATGGCAGGATGAACACTGAAGCTTTCTTT.

The gene calls are TRBV2 and TRBJ2-7; D is perhaps TRBD1 (5 bases). Germline CDR1 SNHLY, CDR2 FYNNEI. The CDR3 is made up of 12 amino acids. The CDR3 is CASSEAGWGWIV. The DNA of the CDR3 is TGTGCCAGCAGTGAAGCTGGTTGGGGCTGGATCGTC.

The chain joins TRBV28 to TRBJ1-1, with a tentative D call TRBD1 (5 bases). The V end was cut by 5 bases, the J end by 2 bases, with 12 bases between. The CDR3 covers 14 residues. From germline, CDR1 is MDHEN and CDR2 SYDVKM. The CDR3 reads CASSGRGHNTEAFF. The CDR3 DNA reads TGTGCCAGCAGTGGAAGGGGCCATAACACTGAAGCTTTCTTT.

The V gene is TRBV10-3, the J gene TRBJ2-4, with D unresolved. The CDR3 is 14 amino acids. The V gene lost 6 bases and the J gene lost 0 bases, with 9 bases spanning the gap. Looked up from germline, CDR1 is ENHRY and CDR2 is SYGVKD. CDR3 sequence: CAISESTAKNIQYF. CDR3 sequence (DNA): TGTGCCATCAGCGAATCTACAGCCAAAAACATTCAGTACTTC.

This rearrangement joins TRBV6-5 to TRBJ1-1; D possibly corresponds to TRBD1 (6 bases). Trimming left V 2 bases short and J 3 bases short, with 16 bases between. Germline CDR1 MNHEY, CDR2 SVGAGI. The CDR3 consists of 16 residues. The CDR3 DNA reads as TGTGCCAGCAGTTACGAGGGGGGCGCAATGGACACTGAAGCTTTCTTT. This encodes CASSYEGGAMDTEAFF.

V and J are TRBV9 and TRBJ2-3, with TRBD2 matching 7 bases. The V gene end was trimmed by 3 bases and the J gene end by 0 bases; junction bases not matched to a gene: 1. CDR3 size: 14 residues. Germline V CDR1 and CDR2: SGDLS, YYNGEE. The chain's CDR3 is CASSASGSTDTQYF. DNA for the CDR3: TGTGCCAGCAGCGCTAGCGGCAGCACAGATACGCAGTATTTT.

The chain employs TRBV24-1 and TRBJ2-3; perhaps D is TRBD1 or TRBD2 (5 bases each). V lost 3 bases, J lost 3 bases, and 15 bases lay in between. This CDR3 comprises 16 residues. Germline values: CDR1 KGHDR, CDR2 SFDVKD. The CDR3 DNA reads TGTGCCACCAGTGATGTACGGGAAGGGGTAACAGATACGCAGTATTTT. The encoded protein is CATSDVREGVTDTQYF.